Below, one T cell receptor (beta chain) is given with its context. At the DNA level, this CDR3 is encoded by other sequences in the same sample as well. V lost 5 bases and J lost 3, with 5 bases in between. This CDR3 is 11 amino acids long. Germline CDR1 and CDR2: MDHEN and SYDVKM. The entry originates in a study of blood T cell repertoires in COVID-19. Whole-study context: From T cells, B-cell-depleted T cells, or PBMCs came the material, which was cDNA or gDNA.

The protocol was immunoSEQ multiplex PCR, while the TCRdb copy is restricted to in-frame clones and leaves out a portion. The sample lists under 150,000 clones, about 80% occurring once. The sequencing sample was made of peripheral blood. J is TRBJ2-7 and V is TRBV28; D unresolved. This clonotype originated in a human donor in a cohort sampled during active COVID-19. CDR3 protein: CASSPNYEQYF. In DNA form, the CDR3 reads TGTGCCAGCAGTCCAAACTACGAGCAGTACTTC. The entire variable domain, with the rest obtained from reference TRBV28 and TRBJ2-7, is as follows: DVKVTQSSRYLVKRTGEKVFLECVQDMDHENMFWYRQDPGLGLRLIYFSYDVKMKEKGDIPEGYSVSREKKERFSLILESASTNQTSMYLCASSPNYEQYFGPGTRLTVT.